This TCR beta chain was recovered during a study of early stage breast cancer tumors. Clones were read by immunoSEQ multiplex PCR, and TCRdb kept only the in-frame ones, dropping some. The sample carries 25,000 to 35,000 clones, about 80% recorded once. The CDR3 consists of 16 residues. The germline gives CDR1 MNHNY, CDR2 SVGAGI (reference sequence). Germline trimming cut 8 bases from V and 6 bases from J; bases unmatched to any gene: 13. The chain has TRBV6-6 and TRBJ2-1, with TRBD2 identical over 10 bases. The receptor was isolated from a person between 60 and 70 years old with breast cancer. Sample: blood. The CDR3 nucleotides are TGTGCCAGCTCTTGGTTGGGACTAGCGATGTCCAATGAGCAGTTCTTC. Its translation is CASSWLGLAMSNEQFF.